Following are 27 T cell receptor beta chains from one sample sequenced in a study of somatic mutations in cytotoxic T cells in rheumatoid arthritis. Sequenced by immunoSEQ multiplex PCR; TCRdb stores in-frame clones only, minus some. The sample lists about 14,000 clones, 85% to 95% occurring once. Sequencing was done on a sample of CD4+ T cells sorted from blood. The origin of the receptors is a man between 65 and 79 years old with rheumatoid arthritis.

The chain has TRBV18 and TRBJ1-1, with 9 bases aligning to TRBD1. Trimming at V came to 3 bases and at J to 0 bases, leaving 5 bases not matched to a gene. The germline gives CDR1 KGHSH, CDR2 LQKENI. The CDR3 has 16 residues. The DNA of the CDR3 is TGTGCCAGCTCACCTGGACAGGGGTGGGTGAACACTGAAGCTTTCTTT. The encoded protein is CASSPGQGWVNTEAFF.

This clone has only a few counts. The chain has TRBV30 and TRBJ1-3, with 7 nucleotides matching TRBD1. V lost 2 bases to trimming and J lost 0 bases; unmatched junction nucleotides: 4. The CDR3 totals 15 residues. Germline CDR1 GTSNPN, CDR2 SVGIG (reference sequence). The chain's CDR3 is CAWSRTGYSGNTIYF. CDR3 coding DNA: TGTGCCTGGAGTAGGACAGGTTACTCTGGAAACACCATATATTTT.

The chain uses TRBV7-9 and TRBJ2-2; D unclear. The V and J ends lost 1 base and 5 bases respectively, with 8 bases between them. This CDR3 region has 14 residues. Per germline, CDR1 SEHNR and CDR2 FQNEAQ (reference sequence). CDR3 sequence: CASSLDVTTGELFF. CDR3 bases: TGTGCCAGCAGCTTAGACGTGACAACCGGGGAGCTGTTTTTT.

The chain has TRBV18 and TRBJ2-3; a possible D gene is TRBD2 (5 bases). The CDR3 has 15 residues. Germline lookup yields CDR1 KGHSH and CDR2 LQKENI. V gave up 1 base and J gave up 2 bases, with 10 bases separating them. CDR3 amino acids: CASSPLVSDTDTQYF. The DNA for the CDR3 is TGTGCCAGCTCACCACTAGTTAGCGACACAGATACGCAGTATTTT.

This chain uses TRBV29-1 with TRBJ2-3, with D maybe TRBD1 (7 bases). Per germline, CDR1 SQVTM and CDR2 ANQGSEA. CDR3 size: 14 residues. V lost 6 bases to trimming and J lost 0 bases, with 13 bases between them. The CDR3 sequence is CSVGRGVSTDTQYF. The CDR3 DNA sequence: TGCAGCGTGGGCAGGGGGGTTAGCACAGATACGCAGTATTTT.

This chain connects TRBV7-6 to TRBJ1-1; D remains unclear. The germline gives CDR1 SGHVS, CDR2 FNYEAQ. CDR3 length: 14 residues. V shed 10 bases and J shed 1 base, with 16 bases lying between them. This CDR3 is CAIAPRPGNTEAFF. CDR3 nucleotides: TGTGCCATAGCCCCCCGGCCGGGGAACACTGAAGCTTTCTTT. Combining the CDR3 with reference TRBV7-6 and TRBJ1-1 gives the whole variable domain GAGVSQSPRYKVTKRGQDVALRCDPISGHVSLYWYRQALGQGPEFLTYFNYEAQQDKSGLPNDRFSAERPEGSISTLTIQRTEQRDSAMYRCAIAPRPGNTEAFFGQGTRLTVV.

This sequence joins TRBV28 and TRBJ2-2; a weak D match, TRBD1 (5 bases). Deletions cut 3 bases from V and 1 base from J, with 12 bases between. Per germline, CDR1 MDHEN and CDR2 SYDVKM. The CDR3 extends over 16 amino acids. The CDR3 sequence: CASSLATGENTGELFF. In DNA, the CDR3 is TGTGCCAGCAGTTTGGCCACAGGAGAGAACACCGGGGAGCTGTTTTTT.

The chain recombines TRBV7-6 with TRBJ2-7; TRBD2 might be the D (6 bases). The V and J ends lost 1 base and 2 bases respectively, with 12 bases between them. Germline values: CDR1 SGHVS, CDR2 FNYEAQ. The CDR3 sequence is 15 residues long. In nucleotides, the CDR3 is TGTGCCAGCAGCTTAGGCGCGGGATACACCTACGAGCAGTACTTC. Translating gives CASSLGAGYTYEQYF.

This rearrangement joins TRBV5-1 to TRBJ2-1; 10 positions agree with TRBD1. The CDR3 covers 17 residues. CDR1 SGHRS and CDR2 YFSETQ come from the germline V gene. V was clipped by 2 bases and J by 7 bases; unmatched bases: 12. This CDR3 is CASSFGGTGAGWNEQFF. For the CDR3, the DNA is TGCGCCAGCAGCTTTGGAGGGACAGGGGCGGGTTGGAATGAGCAGTTCTTC. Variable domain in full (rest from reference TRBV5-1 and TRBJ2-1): KAGVTQTPRYLIKTRGQQVTLSCSPISGHRSVSWYQQTPGQGLQFLFEYFSETQRNKGNFPGRFSGRQFSNSRSEMNVSTLELGDSALYLCASSFGGTGAGWNEQFFGPGTRLTVL.

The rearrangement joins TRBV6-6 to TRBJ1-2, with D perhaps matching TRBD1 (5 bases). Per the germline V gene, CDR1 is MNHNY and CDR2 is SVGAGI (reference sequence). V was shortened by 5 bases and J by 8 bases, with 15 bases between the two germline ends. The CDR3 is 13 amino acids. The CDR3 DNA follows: TGTGCCAGCAGTCCCCAGTCTGGGGGGGGCTACACCTTC. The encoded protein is CASSPQSGGGYTF.

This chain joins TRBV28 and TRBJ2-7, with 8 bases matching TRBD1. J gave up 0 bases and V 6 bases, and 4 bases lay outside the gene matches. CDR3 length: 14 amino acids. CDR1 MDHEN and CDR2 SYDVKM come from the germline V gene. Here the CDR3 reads CASRGQGASYEQYF. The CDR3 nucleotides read TGTGCCAGCAGAGGACAGGGAGCCTCCTACGAGCAGTACTTC.

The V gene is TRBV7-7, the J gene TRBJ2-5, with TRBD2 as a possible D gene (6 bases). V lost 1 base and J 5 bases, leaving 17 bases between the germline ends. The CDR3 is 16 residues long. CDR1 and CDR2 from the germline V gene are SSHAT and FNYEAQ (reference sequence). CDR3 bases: TGTGCCAGCAGCTTAGTGGGGGATAGCGCGGGGGAGACCCAGTACTTC. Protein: CASSLVGDSAGETQYF.

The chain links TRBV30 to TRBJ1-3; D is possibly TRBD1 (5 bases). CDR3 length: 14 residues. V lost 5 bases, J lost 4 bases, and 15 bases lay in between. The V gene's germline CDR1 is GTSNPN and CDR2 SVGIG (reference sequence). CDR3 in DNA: TGTGCCTGGGCCGCGGGACTCCAAGGAAACACCATATATTTT. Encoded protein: CAWAAGLQGNTIYF.

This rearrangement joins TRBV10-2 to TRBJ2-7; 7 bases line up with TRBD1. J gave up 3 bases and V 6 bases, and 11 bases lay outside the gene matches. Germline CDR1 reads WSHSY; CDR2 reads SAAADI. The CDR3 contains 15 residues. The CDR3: CASRLPGQQHYEQYF. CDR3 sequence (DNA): TGCGCCAGCAGACTTCCGGGACAGCAACACTACGAGCAGTACTTC.

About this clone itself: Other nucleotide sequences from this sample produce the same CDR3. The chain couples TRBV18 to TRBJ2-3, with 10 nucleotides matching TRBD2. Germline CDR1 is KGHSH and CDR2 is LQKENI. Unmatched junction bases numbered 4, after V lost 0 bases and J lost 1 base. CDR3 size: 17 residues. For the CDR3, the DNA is TGTGCCAGCTCACCACCTGGTCTAGCGGGGGGCACAGATACGCAGTATTTT. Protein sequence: CASSPPGLAGGTDTQYF. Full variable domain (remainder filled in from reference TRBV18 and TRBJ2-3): NAGVMQNPRHLVRRRGQEARLRCSPMKGHSHVYWYRQLPEEGLKFMVYLQKENIIDESGMPKERFSAEFPKEGPSILRIQQVVRGDSAAYFCASSPPGLAGGTDTQYFGPGTRLTVL.

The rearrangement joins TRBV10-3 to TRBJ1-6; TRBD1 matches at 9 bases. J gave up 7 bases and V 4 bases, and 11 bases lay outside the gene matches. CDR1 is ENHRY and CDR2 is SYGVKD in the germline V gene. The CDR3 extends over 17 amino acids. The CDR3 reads CAISVTGTGIGNSPLHF. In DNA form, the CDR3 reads TGTGCCATCAGTGTAACCGGGACAGGGATTGGGAATTCACCCCTCCACTTT.

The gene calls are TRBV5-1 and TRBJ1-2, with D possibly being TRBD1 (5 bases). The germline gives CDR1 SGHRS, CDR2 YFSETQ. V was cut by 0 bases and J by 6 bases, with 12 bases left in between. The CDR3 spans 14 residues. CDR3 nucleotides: TGCGCCAGCAGCTTGGTGGGGCAGGGTGATGGCTACACCTTC. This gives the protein CASSLVGQGDGYTF.

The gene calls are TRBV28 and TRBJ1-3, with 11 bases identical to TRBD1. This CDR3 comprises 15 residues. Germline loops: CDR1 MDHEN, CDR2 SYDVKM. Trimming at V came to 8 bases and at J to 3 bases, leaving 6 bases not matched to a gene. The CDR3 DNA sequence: TGTGCCAGCGAACCGGGACAGGGGGTTGGAAACACCATATATTTT. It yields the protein CASEPGQGVGNTIYF. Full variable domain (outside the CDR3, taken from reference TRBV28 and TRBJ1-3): DVKVTQSSRYLVKRTGEKVFLECVQDMDHENMFWYRQDPGLGLRLIYFSYDVKMKEKGDIPEGYSVSREKKERFSLILESASTNQTSMYLCASEPGQGVGNTIYFGEGSWLTVV.

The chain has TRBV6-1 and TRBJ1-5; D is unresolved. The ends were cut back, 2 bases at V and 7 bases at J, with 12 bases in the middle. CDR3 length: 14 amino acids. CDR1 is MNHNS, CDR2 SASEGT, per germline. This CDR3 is CASSEIHPGQPQHF. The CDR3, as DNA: TGTGCCAGCAGTGAAATCCACCCAGGCCAGCCCCAGCATTTT.

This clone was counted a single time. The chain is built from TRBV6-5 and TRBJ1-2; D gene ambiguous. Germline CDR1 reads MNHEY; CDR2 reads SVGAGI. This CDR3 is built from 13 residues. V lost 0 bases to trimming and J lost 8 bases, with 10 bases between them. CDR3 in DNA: TGTGCCAGCAGTTACTCGACTGGTACCGGCTACACCTTC. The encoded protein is CASSYSTGTGYTF.

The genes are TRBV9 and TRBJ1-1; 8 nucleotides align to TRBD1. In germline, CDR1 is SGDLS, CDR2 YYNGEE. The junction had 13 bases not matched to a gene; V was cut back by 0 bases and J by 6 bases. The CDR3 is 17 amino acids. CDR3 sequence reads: CASSVGAGQGSSSEAFF. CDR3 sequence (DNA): TGTGCCAGCAGCGTAGGTGCAGGACAGGGAAGTAGTTCTGAAGCTTTCTTT.

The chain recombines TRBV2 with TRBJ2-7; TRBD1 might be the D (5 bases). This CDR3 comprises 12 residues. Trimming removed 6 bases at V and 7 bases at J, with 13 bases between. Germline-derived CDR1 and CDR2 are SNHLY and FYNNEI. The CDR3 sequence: CASRVGQVEQYF. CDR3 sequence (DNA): TGTGCCAGCAGGGTAGGACAAGTAGAGCAGTACTTC.

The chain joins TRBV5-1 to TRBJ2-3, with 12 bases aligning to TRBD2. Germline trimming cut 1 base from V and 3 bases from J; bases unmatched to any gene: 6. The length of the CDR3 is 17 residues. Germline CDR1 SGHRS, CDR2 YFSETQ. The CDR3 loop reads CASSLRVTSGGTDTQYF. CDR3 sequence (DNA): TGCGCCAGCAGCTTGAGGGTGACTAGCGGGGGAACAGATACGCAGTATTTT.

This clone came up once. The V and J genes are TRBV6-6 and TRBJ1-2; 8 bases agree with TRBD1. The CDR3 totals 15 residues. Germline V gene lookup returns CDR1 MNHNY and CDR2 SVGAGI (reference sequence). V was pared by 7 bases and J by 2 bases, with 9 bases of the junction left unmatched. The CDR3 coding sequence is TGTGCCAGCAATCGTGGGCGGACAGGGAACTATGGCTACACCTTC. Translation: CASNRGRTGNYGYTF.

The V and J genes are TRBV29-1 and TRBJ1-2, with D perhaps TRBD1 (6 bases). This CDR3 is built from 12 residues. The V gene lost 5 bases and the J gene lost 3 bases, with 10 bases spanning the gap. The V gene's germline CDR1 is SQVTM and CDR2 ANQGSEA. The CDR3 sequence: CSVQNRDYGYTF. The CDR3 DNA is TGCAGCGTTCAGAACAGGGACTATGGCTACACCTTC.

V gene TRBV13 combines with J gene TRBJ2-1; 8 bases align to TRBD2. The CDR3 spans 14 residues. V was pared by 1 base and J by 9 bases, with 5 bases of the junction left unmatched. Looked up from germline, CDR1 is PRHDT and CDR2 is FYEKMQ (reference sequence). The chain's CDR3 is CASSLVGLEREQFF. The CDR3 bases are TGTGCCAGCAGCTTAGTGGGACTAGAACGTGAGCAGTTCTTC. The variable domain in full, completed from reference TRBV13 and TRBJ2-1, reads AAGVIQSPRHLIKEKRETATLKCYPIPRHDTVYWYQQGPGQDPQFLISFYEKMQSDKGSIPDRFSAQQFSDYHSELNMSSLELGDSALYFCASSLVGLEREQFFGPGTRLTVL.

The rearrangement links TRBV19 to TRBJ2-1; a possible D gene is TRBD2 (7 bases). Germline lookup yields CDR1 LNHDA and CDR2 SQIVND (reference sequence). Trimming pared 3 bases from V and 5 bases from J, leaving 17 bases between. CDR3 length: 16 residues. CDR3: CASSIRGGVGDNEQFF. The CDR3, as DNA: TGTGCCAGTAGTATTAGGGGGGGAGTAGGCGACAATGAGCAGTTCTTC.